This TCR beta chain was identified during a study of blood T cells in healthy people across ages. Study summary: With template switching, about one barcoded beta molecule was captured per two T cells. Study conclusions and caveats: Older age went with lower TCR beta diversity per million T cells, in a roughly linear way.

This clonotype was seen a single time. Its target is not known. Germline is not matched at one junction end, which may reflect a read error. Through a sample-barcoded 5' primer and a J-beta primer mix, a second PCR was run for roughly 6 to 11 cycles. A tag from a template-switch adaptor with 12 random nucleotides marked each cDNA molecule. One entry per CDR3 protein, called by TCRdb with MiXCR from the 5' RACE reads. The table records hundreds of thousands of distinct CDR3 sequences, more than 45% of them present only once. Samples had at least 7 million PBMCs isolated from them. Germline CDR1 MNHEY, CDR2 SVGEGT. The CDR3 totals 13 residues.

V and J are TRBV6-2 or TRBV6-3 and TRBJ1-3; D unclear. The source of this sequence is a man aged 25-40 years in good health. The sample taken for sequencing was blood. The CDR3 DNA sequence: TGTGCCAGCAGACCGCTCTCTGGAAACAGCATATATTTT. It is translated as CASRPLSGNSIYF.